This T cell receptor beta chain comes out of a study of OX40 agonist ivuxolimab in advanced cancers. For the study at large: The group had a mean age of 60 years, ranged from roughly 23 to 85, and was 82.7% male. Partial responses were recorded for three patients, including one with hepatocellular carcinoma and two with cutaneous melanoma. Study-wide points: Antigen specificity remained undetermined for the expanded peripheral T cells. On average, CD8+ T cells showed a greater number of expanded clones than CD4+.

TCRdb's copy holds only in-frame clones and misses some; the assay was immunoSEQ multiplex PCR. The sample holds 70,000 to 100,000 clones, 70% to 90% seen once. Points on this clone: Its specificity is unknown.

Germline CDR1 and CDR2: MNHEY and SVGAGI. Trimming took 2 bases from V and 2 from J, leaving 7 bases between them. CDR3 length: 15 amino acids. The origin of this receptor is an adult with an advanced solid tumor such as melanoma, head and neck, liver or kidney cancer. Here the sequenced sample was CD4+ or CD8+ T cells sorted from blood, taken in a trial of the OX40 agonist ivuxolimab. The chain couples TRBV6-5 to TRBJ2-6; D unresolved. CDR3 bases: TGTGCCAGCAGTTACGGCACAGCTGGGGCCAACGTCCTGACTTTC. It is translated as CASSYGTAGANVLTF.